A selection of T cell receptor beta chains follows, all from one sample in a study of CD8 T cells in ankylosing spondylitis. MiXCR, applied by TCRdb to the 5' RACE reads, yields one record per CDR3 protein. The sample shows some 840,000 distinct CDR3 sequences, over 9.5% of them seen only once. Sequencing was carried out using blood, either unsorted or a sorted T cell fraction (not recorded which). The receptors were gathered from a male donor with ankylosing spondylitis. Both conserved end residues are part of each CDR3. A D gene is named only where the DNA matches it firmly. Expanded clones get a size class; other rows say once, few or many, or leave the size out.

d_gene	v_gene	len	abundance	j_gene	CDR3nt	CDR3aa
TRBD1	TRBV6-1	16	NA	TRBJ2-7	TGTGCCAGCAGTGCTACAGGGGCCGTAAGCTCCTACGAGCAGTACTTC	CASSATGAVSSYEQYF
NA	TRBV20-1	11	many	TRBJ2-7	TGCACCTTCTCCAGGGGCTACGAGCAGTACTTC	CTFSRGYEQYF
NA	TRBV5-1	15	NA	TRBJ1-1	TGCGCCAGCAGCGTATTCGACATAGGCAGAACTGAAGCTTTCTTT	CASSVFDIGRTEAFF
NA	TRBV7-8	12	many	TRBJ1-1	TGTGCCAGCAGTTGGGAGAACACTGAAGCTTTCTTT	CASSWENTEAFF
NA	TRBV7-9	14	NA	TRBJ1-4	TGTGCCAGCAGCTTCCGCGTCTCGGATGAAAAACTGTTTTTT	CASSFRVSDEKLFF
NA	TRBV20-1	13	few	TRBJ2-5	TGCAGTGCTCCAAGCGGGACACAAGAGACCCAGTACTTC	CSAPSGTQETQYF
NA	TRBV12-3/TRBV12-4	13	many	TRBJ2-1	TGTGCCAGCAGTTTCAGGTTGAGCAATGAGCAGTTCTTC	CASSFRLSNEQFF
NA	TRBV29-1	13	few	TRBJ2-3	TGCAGCGTTGAGACAACTAGCACAGATACGCAGTATTTT	CSVETTSTDTQYF
NA	TRBV7-2	14	NA	TRBJ1-2	TGTGCCAGCAGCTTAGAGAGAGGATTCTATGGCTACACCTTC	CASSLERGFYGYTF
NA	TRBV29-1	12	many	TRBJ2-7	TGCAGCGCTCTTGTCCCCTCCTACGAGCAGTACTTC	CSALVPSYEQYF
NA	TRBV20-1	15	few	TRBJ2-1	TGCAGTGCTAGAGTAGGGACCACGCTGGGAAATGAGCAGTTCTTC	CSARVGTTLGNEQFF
NA	TRBV7-2	15	few	TRBJ1-1	TGTGCCAGCAGCGAATCCGGGACGGGGAACACTGAAGCTTTCTTT	CASSESGTGNTEAFF
NA	TRBV7-2	13	few	TRBJ2-5	TGTGCCAGCAGCCGATACATAGGGGAGACCCAGTACTTC	CASSRYIGETQYF
NA	TRBV30	12	NA	TRBJ2-5	TGTGCCTGGTCGGGGAGCGGAGAGACCCAGTACTTC	CAWSGSGETQYF
NA	TRBV29-1	13	many	TRBJ2-7	TGCAGCGTCGCGGGACAGAATTCTTACGAGCAGTACTTC	CSVAGQNSYEQYF
TRBD1	TRBV6-2/TRBV6-3	15	NA	TRBJ1-6	TGTGCCAGCAGTTCGCAGGGGGCGAGAGATTCACCCCTCCACTTT	CASSSQGARDSPLHF
NA	TRBV7-9	14	NA	TRBJ2-5	TGTGCCAGCAGCTTACAATCGGTCTCGGAGACCCAGTACTTC	CASSLQSVSETQYF
TRBD1	TRBV20-1	15	few	TRBJ2-3	TGCAGTGTAAAGGGGGACAGGGGGCCCACAGATACGCAGTATTTT	CSVKGDRGPTDTQYF
NA	TRBV7-2	15	few	TRBJ2-5	TGTGCCAGCAGCTTAGCGGGCCAAAATAGGGAGACCCAGTACTTC	CASSLAGQNRETQYF
TRBD2	TRBV28	18	NA	TRBJ2-1	TGTGCCAGCAGTTTATCCCCCGGGACTAGCGGGGGCTACAATGAGCAGTTCTTC	CASSLSPGTSGGYNEQFF
TRBD1	TRBV20-1	15	few	TRBJ1-1	TGCAGTGCTAAAAGGGCAGGGGGAACGAACACTGAAGCTTTCTTT	CSAKRAGGTNTEAFF
TRBD1	TRBV5-1	14	many	TRBJ2-3	TGCGCCAGCATCAGAGGGGGCAGCACAGATACGCAGTATTTT	CASIRGGSTDTQYF
NA	TRBV5-1	15	few	TRBJ1-1	TGCGCCAGCAGCCCCTGGGACGGATTGAACACTGAAGCTTTCTTT	CASSPWDGLNTEAFF
TRBD1	TRBV27	17	NA	TRBJ1-5	TGTGCCAGCAGAAACGGACAGGCCCCAGTTCCTAATCAGCCCCAGCATTTT	CASRNGQAPVPNQPQHF
TRBD2	TRBV24-1	16	few	TRBJ2-3	TGTGCCACCAGTGATTTGAGGCGGGGGAGGACAGATACGCAGTATTTT	CATSDLRRGRTDTQYF
TRBD1	TRBV5-1	15	few	TRBJ1-5	TGCGCCAGCAGCTTGGACGGGACAGACAATCAGCCCCAGCATTTT	CASSLDGTDNQPQHF
NA	TRBV4-1	15	NA	TRBJ2-3	TGCGCCAGCAGCCAAGAGGCTAGAGGGACAGATACGCAGTATTTT	CASSQEARGTDTQYF
TRBD2	TRBV7-8	17	few	TRBJ2-7	TGTGCCAGCAGCCCCCTCGGGCGGGGGGATCCTAGAGACGAGCAGTACTTC	CASSPLGRGDPRDEQYF
TRBD2	TRBV10-3	15	NA	TRBJ2-3	TGTGCCACCCTAAAGCGGGACCCGCCGGAAGATACGCAGTATTTT	CATLKRDPPEDTQYF
NA	TRBV6-6	13	few	TRBJ1-2	TGTGCCACTAATAAAGATCGATTCTATGGCTACACCTTC	CATNKDRFYGYTF
NA	TRBV4-3	16	few	TRBJ1-1	TGCGCCAGCAGCCTATGGGGGAAGGAGGTGAACACTGAAGCTTTCTTT	CASSLWGKEVNTEAFF
TRBD1	TRBV6-1	14	NA	TRBJ2-3	TGTGCCAGCAGTCAAAGGACAGGGGTGGATACGCAGTATTTT	CASSQRTGVDTQYF
NA	TRBV24-1	16	few	TRBJ1-1	TGTGCCACCAGTGGGGGGAGCGGACAGCAAAACACTGAAGCTTTCTTT	CATSGGSGQQNTEAFF
NA	TRBV20-1	13	few	TRBJ1-5	TGCAGTGCTCTGGACAGTAGCAATCAGCCCCAGCATTTT	CSALDSSNQPQHF
NA	TRBV29-1	13	many	TRBJ2-1	TGCAGCGTTGATTCAAGTATAGGCTATGAGCAGTTCTTC	CSVDSSIGYEQFF
NA	TRBV7-2	16	NA	TRBJ1-4	TGTGCCAGCAGCTCCCAGGGTCCATTAACTAATGAAAAACTGTTTTTT	CASSSQGPLTNEKLFF